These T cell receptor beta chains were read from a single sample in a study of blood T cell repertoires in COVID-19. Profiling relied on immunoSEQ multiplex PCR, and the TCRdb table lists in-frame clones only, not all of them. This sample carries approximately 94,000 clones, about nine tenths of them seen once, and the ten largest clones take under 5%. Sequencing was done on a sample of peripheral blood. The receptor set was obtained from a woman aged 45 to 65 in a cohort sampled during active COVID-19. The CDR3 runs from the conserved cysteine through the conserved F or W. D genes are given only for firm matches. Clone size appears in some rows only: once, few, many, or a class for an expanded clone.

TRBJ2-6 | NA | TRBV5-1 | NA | TGCGCCAGCAGCACCGACTACGGCTCTGGGGCCAACGTCCTGACTTTC | CASSTDYGSGANVLTF
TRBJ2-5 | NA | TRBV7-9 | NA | TGTGCCAGCAGCTTATCGGGTACGAACCAGTACTTC | CASSLSGTNQYF
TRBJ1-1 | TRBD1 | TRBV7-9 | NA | TGTGCCAGCAGCTTTCGACAGGGCGGCACTGAAGCTTTCTTT | CASSFRQGGTEAFF
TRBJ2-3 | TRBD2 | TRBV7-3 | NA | TGTGCCAGCAGCCAATTAGCGGGAACATCACATACGCAGTATTTT | CASSQLAGTSHTQYF
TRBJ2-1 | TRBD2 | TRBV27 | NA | TGTGCCAGCAGTCAACTAGCGGGTTCCGATGAGCAGTTCTTC | CASSQLAGSDEQFF
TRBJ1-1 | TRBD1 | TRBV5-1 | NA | TGCGCCAGCAGCTTGGCCGAGGGGGCGAGCACTGAAGCTTTCTTT | CASSLAEGASTEAFF
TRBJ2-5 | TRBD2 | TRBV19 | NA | TGTGCCAGTAGTTTGGGACTAGCGGGAGGTTTCCAAGAGACCCAGTACTTC | CASSLGLAGGFQETQYF
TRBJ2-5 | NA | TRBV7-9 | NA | TGTGCCAGCAGCTTGGGGGAGGACCTCGAGACCCAGTACTTC | CASSLGEDLETQYF
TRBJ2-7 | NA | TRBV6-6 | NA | TGTGCCAGCAGTTCGCAGGGCTACGAGCAGTACTTC | CASSSQGYEQYF
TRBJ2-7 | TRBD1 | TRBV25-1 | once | TGTGCCAGCAGAACCGGGACAGGAGTCTACGAGCAGTACTTC | CASRTGTGVYEQYF
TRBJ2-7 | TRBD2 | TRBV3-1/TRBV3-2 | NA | TGTGCCAGCAGGCAACTAGCGGGGGGAGCCTACGAGCAGTACTTC | CASRQLAGGAYEQYF
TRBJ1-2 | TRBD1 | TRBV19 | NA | TGTGCCAGTAGTACCACAGGGGCCTATGGCTACACCTTC | CASSTTGAYGYTF
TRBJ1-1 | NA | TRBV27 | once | TGTGCCAGCAGTTTGGAGGGGACCGGTGAAGCTTTCTTT | CASSLEGTGEAFF
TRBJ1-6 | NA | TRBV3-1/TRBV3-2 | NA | TGTGCCAGCAGCCAATCCGGGGTTTACAGATCACCCCTCCACTTT | CASSQSGVYRSPLHF
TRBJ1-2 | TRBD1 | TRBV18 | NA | TGTGCCAGCTCACCACCAGGCAGGGGGCATGGCTACACCTTC | CASSPPGRGHGYTF
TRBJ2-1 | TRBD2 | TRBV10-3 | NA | TGTGCCACCACGTCGGGGGGACCCAATGAGCAGTTCTTC | CATTSGGPNEQFF
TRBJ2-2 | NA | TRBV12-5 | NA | TGTGCTAGTGCCCCGGGGACTGGACTTCCGTTAGACACCGGGGAGCTGTTTTTT | CASAPGTGLPLDTGELFF